The 8 T cell receptor beta chains below were found in one sample sequenced in a study of shared clonotypes between healthy human individuals. The repertoire was sequenced with immunoSEQ multiplex PCR; TCRdb's copy has only in-frame clones and lacks some. The table records around 1.9 million clones, more than 85% of them present only once. CD45RO-negative, CCR7-selected cells formed the naive CD8 fraction, which excluded terminally differentiated effector memory CD45RA+ cells. Sequencing input: naive CD8+ T cells from PBMCs. Receptor source: a man between 18 and 35 years old in good health. Some clones in this sample may be carry-over from other donors' samples.

The chain carries TRBV6-5 and TRBJ1-1; the match to TRBD1 covers 7 bases. Unmatched junction bases numbered 12, after V lost 5 bases and J lost 6 bases. The CDR3 length is 15 residues. The germline V gene has CDR1 MNHEY and CDR2 SVGAGI. The CDR3: CASSQGYDRVSEAFF. The CDR3 DNA reads as TGTGCCAGCAGTCAAGGATATGACAGGGTTTCTGAAGCTTTCTTT.

V is TRBV6-5 and J is TRBJ2-5, with 7 bases that match TRBD2. The germline gives CDR1 MNHEY, CDR2 SVGAGI. This CDR3 comprises 14 residues. With V trimmed by 4 bases and J by 2 bases, 4 bases remained unmatched. The CDR3 here is CASSFTSEQETQYF. CDR3 DNA: TGTGCCAGCAGTTTCACTAGCGAGCAAGAGACCCAGTACTTC.

The chain links TRBV7-9 to TRBJ1-4; D unclear. The length of the CDR3 is 15 residues. With 2 bases removed from V and 0 bases from J, the gap between germline ends came to 7 bases. Germline-derived CDR1 and CDR2 are SEHNR and FQNEAQ (reference sequence). DNA for the CDR3: TGTGCCAGCAGCTTATCGTTTGCAACTAATGAAAAACTGTTTTTT. This translates into CASSLSFATNEKLFF.

The CDR3: CASGTLRDPQETQYF. CDR3 nucleotides: TGTGCCAGCGGAACCCTCCGGGACCCCCAAGAGACCCAGTACTTC. The chain is built from TRBV27 and TRBJ2-5; the D call may be TRBD1 or TRBD2 (5 bases each). Germline-derived CDR1 and CDR2 are MNHEY and SMNVEV (reference sequence). CDR3 length: 15 residues. Deletions cut 8 bases from V and 1 base from J, with 17 bases between.

V is TRBV2 and J is TRBJ1-3; D is unclear. CDR1 SNHLY and CDR2 FYNNEI come from the germline V gene. V lost 6 bases to trimming and J lost 0 bases, with 12 bases between them. The CDR3 spans 15 residues. CDR3 in DNA: TGTGCCAGCAGCTCACACCTACCCTCTGGAAACACCATATATTTT. This gives the protein CASSSHLPSGNTIYF.

The genes are TRBV2 and TRBJ2-6; no clear D gene. V was clipped by 3 bases and J by 0 bases, with 6 bases between them. The CDR3 contains 15 residues. Germline CDR1 reads SNHLY; CDR2 reads FYNNEI. In DNA form, the CDR3 reads TGTGCCAGCAGTGATTGGATCTCTGGGGCCAACGTCCTGACTTTC. It encodes CASSDWISGANVLTF.

Turning to this clone: The sample has other DNA sequences that encode this CDR3 too. The chain links TRBV28 to TRBJ2-7; D may be TRBD2 (6 bases). Deletions cut 6 bases from V and 3 bases from J, with 9 bases between. This CDR3 comprises 12 residues. Germline assignment: CDR1 MDHEN and CDR2 SYDVKM. CDR3 coding DNA: TGTGCCAGCAGGCGGGGACTCTACGAGCAGTACTTC. It translates to CASRRGLYEQYF. Filled out from reference TRBV28 and TRBJ2-7, the complete variable domain reads DVKVTQSSRYLVKRTGEKVFLECVQDMDHENMFWYRQDPGLGLRLIYFSYDVKMKEKGDIPEGYSVSREKKERFSLILESASTNQTSMYLCASRRGLYEQYFGPGTRLTVT.

The chain employs TRBV10-3 and TRBJ1-4; D unclear. With 6 bases removed from V and 4 bases from J, the gap between germline ends came to 9 bases. Per the germline V gene, CDR1 is ENHRY and CDR2 is SYGVKD. This CDR3 is 13 amino acids long. The CDR3, as DNA: TGTGCCATCAGAACAGTCCTTAATGAAAAACTGTTTTTT. Residues: CAIRTVLNEKLFF.